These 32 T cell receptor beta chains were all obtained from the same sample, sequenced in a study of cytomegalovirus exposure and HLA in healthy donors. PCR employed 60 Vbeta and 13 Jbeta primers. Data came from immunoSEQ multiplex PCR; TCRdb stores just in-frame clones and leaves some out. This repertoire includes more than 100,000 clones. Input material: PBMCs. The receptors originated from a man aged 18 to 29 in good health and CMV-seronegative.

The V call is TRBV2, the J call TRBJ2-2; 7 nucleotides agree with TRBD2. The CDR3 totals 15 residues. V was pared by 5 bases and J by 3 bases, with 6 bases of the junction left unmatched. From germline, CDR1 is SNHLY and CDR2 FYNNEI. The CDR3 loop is CASSPTSRYTGELFF. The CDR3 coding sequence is TGTGCCAGCAGTCCGACTAGCAGGTACACCGGGGAGCTGTTTTTT.

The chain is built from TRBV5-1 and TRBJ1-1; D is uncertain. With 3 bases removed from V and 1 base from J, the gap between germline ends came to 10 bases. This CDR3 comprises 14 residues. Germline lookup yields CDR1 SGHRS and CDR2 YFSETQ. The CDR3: CASSSGLSNTEAFF. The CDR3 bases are TGCGCCAGCAGCTCCGGACTCTCGAACACTGAAGCTTTCTTT.

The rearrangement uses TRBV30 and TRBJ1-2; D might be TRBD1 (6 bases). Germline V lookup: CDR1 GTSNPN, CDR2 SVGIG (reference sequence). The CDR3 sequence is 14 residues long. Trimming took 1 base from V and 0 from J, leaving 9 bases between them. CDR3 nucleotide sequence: TGTGCCTGGAGTGGGACAGCTTCTAACTATGGCTACACCTTC. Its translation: CAWSGTASNYGYTF.

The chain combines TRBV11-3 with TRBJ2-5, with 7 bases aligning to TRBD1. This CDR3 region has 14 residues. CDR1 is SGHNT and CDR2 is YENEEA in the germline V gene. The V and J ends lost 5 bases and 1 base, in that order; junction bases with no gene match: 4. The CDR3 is CASSPGTAQETQYF. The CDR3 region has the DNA TGTGCCAGCAGCCCCGGGACAGCCCAAGAGACCCAGTACTTC.

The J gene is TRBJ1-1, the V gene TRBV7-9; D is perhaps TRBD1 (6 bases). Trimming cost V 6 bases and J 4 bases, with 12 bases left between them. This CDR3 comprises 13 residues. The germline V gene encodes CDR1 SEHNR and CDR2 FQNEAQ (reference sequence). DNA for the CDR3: TGTGCCAGCAGAGGGACATGGGGCACTGAAGCTTTCTTT. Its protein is CASRGTWGTEAFF. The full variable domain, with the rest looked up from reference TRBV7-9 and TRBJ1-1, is DTGVSQNPRHKITKRGQNVTFRCDPISEHNRLYWYRQTLGQGPEFLTYFQNEAQLEKSRLLSDRFSAERPKGSFSTLEIQRTEQGDSAMYLCASRGTWGTEAFFGQGTRLTVV.

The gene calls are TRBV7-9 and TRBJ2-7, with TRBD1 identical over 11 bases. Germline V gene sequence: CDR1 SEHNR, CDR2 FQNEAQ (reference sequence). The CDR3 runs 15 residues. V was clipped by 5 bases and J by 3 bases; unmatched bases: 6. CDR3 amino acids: CASSPGTGGFYEQYF. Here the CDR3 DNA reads TGTGCCAGCAGCCCCGGGACAGGGGGATTCTACGAGCAGTACTTC. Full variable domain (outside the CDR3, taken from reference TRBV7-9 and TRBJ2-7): DTGVSQNPRHKITKRGQNVTFRCDPISEHNRLYWYRQTLGQGPEFLTYFQNEAQLEKSRLLSDRFSAERPKGSFSTLEIQRTEQGDSAMYLCASSPGTGGFYEQYFGPGTRLTVT.

The CDR3 nucleotides read TGTGCCAGCAGCTTATCACAGGGGTTCGACGCTTTCTTT. Its translation is CASSLSQGFDAFF. The rearrangement uses TRBV11-2 and TRBJ1-1; 7 bases align to TRBD1. The CDR3 totals 13 residues. Trimming removed 2 bases from V and 11 bases from J; junction bases left unmatched: 8. Germline V gives CDR1 SGHAT, CDR2 FQNNGV.

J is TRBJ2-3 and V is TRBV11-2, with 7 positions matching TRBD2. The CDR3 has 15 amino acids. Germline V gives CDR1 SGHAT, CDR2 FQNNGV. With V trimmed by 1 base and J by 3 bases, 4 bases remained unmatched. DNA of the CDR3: TGTGCCAGCAGCTTAGGAGGCGGGAGTACAGATACGCAGTATTTT. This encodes CASSLGGGSTDTQYF.

The CDR3 region has the DNA TGTGCCAGCAGCCGGACAGCGTACGAGCAGTACTTC. It specifies CASSRTAYEQYF. The chain recombines TRBV13 with TRBJ2-7, with a possible D match to TRBD1 (6 bases). With 5 bases removed from V and 4 bases from J, the gap between germline ends came to 9 bases. The CDR3 is 12 amino acids. The V gene's germline CDR1 is PRHDT and CDR2 FYEKMQ (reference sequence).

CDR3 nucleotide sequence: TGTGCCAGCAGTACACATAGCGGGAGGGTGAGGAATGAGCAGTTCTTC. Amino acids: CASSTHSGRVRNEQFF. The chain has TRBV11-3 and TRBJ2-1; 11 nucleotides align to TRBD2. CDR3 length equals 16 residues. V shed 6 bases and J 7 bases; nucleotides not matched to a gene: 11. CDR1 and CDR2 (germline): SGHNT, YENEEA. Together with reference TRBV11-3 and TRBJ2-1, the CDR3 gives the full variable domain: EAGVVQSPRYKIIEKKQPVAFWCNPISGHNTLYWYLQNLGQGPELLIRYENEEAVDDSQLPKDRFSAERLKGVDSTLKIQPAELGDSAVYLCASSTHSGRVRNEQFFGPGTRLTVL.

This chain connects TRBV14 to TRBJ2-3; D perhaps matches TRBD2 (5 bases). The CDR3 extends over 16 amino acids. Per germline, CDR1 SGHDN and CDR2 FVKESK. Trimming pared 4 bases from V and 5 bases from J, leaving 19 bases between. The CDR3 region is CASSPFAGFGKDTQYF. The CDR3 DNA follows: TGTGCCAGCAGCCCCTTCGCGGGCTTCGGAAAAGATACGCAGTATTTT.

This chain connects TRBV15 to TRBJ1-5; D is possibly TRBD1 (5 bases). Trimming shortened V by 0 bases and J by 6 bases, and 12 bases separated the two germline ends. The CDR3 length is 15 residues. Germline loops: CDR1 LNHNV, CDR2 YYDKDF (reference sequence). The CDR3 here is CATSRDRGMGQPQHF. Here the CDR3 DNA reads TGTGCCACCAGCAGAGATAGGGGCATGGGTCAGCCCCAGCATTTT.

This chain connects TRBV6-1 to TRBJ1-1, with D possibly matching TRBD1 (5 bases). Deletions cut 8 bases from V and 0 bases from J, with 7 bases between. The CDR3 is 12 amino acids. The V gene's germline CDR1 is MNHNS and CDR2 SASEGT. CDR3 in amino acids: CASGGVNTEAFF. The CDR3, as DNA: TGTGCCAGCGGGGGGGTGAACACTGAAGCTTTCTTT.

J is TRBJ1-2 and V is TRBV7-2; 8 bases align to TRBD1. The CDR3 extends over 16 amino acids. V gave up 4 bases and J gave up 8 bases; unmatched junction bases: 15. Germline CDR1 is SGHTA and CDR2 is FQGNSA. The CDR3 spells CASSSNHAQGAGGYTF. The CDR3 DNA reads TGTGCCAGCAGCTCCAACCACGCTCAGGGGGCGGGGGGCTACACCTTC. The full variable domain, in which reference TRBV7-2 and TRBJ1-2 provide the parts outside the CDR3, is GAGVSQSPSNKVTEKGKDVELRCDPISGHTALYWYRQSLGQGLEFLIYFQGNSAPDKSGLPSDRFSAERTGGSVSTLTIQRTQQEDSAVYLCASSSNHAQGAGGYTFGSGTRLTVV.

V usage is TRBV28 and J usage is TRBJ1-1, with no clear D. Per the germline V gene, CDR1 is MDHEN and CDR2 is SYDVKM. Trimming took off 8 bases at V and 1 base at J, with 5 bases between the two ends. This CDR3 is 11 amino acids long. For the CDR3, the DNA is TGTGCCAGCGCGGAGAACACTGAAGCTTTCTTT. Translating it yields CASAENTEAFF.

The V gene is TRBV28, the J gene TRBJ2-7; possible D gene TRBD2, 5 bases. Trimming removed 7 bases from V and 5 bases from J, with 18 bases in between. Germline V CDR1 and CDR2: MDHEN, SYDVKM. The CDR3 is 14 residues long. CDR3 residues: CASIGSGGRHEQYF. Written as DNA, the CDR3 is TGTGCCAGCATCGGGTCAGGAGGTCGCCACGAGCAGTACTTC.

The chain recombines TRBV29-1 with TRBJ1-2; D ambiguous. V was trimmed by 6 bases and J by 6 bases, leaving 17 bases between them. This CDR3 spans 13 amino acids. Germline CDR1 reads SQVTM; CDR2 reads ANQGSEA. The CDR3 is CSVPSPYSHGYTF. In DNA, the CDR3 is TGCAGCGTGCCCTCCCCCTACTCTCATGGCTACACCTTC.

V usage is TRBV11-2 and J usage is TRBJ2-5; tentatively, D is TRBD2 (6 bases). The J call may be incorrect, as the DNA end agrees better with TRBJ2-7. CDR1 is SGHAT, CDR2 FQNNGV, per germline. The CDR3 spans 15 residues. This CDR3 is CASSLEAGSHYEQYF. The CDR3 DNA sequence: TGTGCCAGCAGCTTAGAGGCCGGGAGCCACTACGAGCAGTACTTC.

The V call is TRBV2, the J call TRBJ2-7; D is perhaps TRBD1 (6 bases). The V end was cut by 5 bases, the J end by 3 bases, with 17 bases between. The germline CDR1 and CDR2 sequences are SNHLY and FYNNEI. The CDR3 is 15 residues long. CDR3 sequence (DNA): TGTGCCAGCAGTAAAACGGGACACGCGAACTACGAGCAGTACTTC. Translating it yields CASSKTGHANYEQYF.

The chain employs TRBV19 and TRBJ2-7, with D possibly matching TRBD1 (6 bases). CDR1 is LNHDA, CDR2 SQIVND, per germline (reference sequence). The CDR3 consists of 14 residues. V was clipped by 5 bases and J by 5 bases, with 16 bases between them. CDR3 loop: CASSEVVQGNEQYF. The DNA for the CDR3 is TGTGCCAGTAGTGAAGTTGTACAGGGTAACGAGCAGTACTTC.

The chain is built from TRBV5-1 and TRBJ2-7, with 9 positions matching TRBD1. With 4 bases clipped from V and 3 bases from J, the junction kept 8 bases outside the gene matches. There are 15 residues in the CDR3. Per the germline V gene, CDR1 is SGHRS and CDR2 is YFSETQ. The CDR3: CASSRTGTGIYEQYF. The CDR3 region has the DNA TGCGCCAGCAGCCGGACCGGGACAGGGATCTACGAGCAGTACTTC.

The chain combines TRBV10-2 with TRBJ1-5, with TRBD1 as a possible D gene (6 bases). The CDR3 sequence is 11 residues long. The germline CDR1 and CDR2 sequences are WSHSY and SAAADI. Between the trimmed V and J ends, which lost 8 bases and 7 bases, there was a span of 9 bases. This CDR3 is CASGGGQPQHF. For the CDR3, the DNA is TGCGCCAGCGGGGGCGGGCAGCCCCAGCATTTT.

CDR3 DNA: TGTGCCAGCAGCGTGGGGACTAGCGGGCCACGCGTAGGGAGCGAGCAGTACTTC. Protein: CASSVGTSGPRVGSEQYF. The chain joins TRBV9 to TRBJ2-7, with TRBD2 matching over 12 bases. Per germline, CDR1 SGDLS and CDR2 YYNGEE. The CDR3 sequence is 18 residues long. V was clipped by 2 bases and J by 6 bases; unmatched bases: 15.

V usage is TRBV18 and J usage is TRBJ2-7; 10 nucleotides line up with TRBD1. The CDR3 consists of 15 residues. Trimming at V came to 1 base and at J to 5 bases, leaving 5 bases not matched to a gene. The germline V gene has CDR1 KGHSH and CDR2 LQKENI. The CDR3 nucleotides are TGTGCCAGCTCACCACGTATGGGGACAGGGGACGAGCAGTACTTC. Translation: CASSPRMGTGDEQYF.

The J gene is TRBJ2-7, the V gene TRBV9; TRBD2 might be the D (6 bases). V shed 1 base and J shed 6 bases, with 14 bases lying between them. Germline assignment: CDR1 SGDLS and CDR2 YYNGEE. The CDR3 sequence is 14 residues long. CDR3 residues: CASSVRRAGGEQYF. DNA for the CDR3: TGTGCCAGCAGCGTAAGGCGGGCCGGGGGCGAGCAGTACTTC.

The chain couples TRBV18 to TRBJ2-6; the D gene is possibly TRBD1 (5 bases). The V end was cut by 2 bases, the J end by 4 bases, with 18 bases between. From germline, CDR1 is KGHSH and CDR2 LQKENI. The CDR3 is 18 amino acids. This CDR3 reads CASSPIPLRVTGANVLTF. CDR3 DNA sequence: TGTGCCAGCTCACCAATACCCCTCAGGGTGACCGGGGCCAACGTCCTGACTTTC.

The CDR3 sequence: CASSTGQAGSYEQYF. CDR3 DNA sequence: TGTGCCAGCAGCACTGGACAGGCGGGATCCTACGAGCAGTACTTC. The gene calls are TRBV14 and TRBJ2-5; maybe TRBD1 (7 bases). The DNA end favors TRBJ2-7, so the J call may be wrong. This CDR3 is 15 amino acids long. Germline V gene data show CDR1 as SGHDN and CDR2 as FVKESK.

This CDR3 is CAWSATGAYGYTF. The CDR3 coding sequence is TGTGCCTGGAGTGCGACAGGCGCCTATGGCTACACCTTC. The rearrangement joins TRBV30 to TRBJ1-2, with D possibly TRBD1 on 6 matching bases. The CDR3 consists of 13 residues. Trimming shortened V by 1 base and J by 4 bases, and 10 bases separated the two germline ends. CDR1 and CDR2 (germline): GTSNPN, SVGIG (reference sequence).

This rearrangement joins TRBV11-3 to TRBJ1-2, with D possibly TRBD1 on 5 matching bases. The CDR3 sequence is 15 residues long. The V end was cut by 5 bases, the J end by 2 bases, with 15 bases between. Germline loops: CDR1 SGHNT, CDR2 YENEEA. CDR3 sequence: CASSPFPGENYGYTF. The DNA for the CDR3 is TGTGCCAGCAGCCCCTTCCCGGGGGAGAACTATGGCTACACCTTC.

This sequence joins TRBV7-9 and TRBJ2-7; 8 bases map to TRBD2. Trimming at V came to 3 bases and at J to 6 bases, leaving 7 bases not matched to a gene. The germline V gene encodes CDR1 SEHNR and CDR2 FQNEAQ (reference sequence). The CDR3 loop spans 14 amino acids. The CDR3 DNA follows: TGTGCCAGCAGCTTTAACGGGAGGGCCTCCGAGCAGTACTTC. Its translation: CASSFNGRASEQYF.

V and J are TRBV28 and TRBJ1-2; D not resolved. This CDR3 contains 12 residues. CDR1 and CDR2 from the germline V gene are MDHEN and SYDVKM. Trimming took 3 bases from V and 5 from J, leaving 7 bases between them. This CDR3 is CASSFTTYGYTF. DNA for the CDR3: TGTGCCAGCAGTTTTACAACGTATGGCTACACCTTC.

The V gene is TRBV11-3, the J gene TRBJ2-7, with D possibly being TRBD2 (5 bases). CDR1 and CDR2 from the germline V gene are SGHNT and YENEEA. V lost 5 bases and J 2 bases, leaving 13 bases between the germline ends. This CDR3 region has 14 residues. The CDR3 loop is CASSISGHAYEQYF. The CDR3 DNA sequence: TGTGCCAGCAGCATAAGCGGCCACGCCTACGAGCAGTACTTC.